Presented here are 31 T cell receptor beta chains from one specimen sequenced in a study of cytomegalovirus exposure and HLA in healthy donors. The primer mix had 60 Vbeta and 13 Jbeta primers. TCRdb keeps only in-frame clones here, not all; method: immunoSEQ multiplex PCR. The sample consists of 200,000 to 250,000 clones, approximately 82% of them appearing once. The sequenced sample consisted of PBMCs. Source of these receptors: a woman between 40 and 55 years old in good health and CMV-seronegative.

The V gene is TRBV6-1, the J gene TRBJ1-6, with D possibly TRBD1 on 5 matching bases. Trimming left V 1 base short and J 3 bases short, with 16 bases between. The CDR3 covers 18 residues. Per germline, CDR1 MNHNS and CDR2 SASEGT. The CDR3 protein is CASSEEWPGGFYNSPLHF. Written as DNA, the CDR3 is TGTGCCAGCAGTGAAGAGTGGCCCGGGGGATTCTATAATTCACCCCTCCACTTT.

The chain is built from TRBV25-1 and TRBJ2-3; 11 positions match TRBD1. The ends lost 0 bases at V and 1 base at J; junction bases unmatched: 3. Germline V CDR1 and CDR2: MGHDK, SYGVNS. The CDR3 runs 17 residues. CDR3 amino acids: CASSEYGTGGGTDTQYF. CDR3 DNA: TGTGCCAGCAGTGAATATGGGACAGGGGGAGGCACAGATACGCAGTATTTT.

The chain joins TRBV19 to TRBJ1-1, with D possibly TRBD1 on 5 matching bases. The V end lost 3 bases, the J end lost 2 bases, and 10 bases lay between the germline ends. The CDR3 is 14 amino acids. Germline loops: CDR1 LNHDA, CDR2 SQIVND (reference sequence). The CDR3 region is CASSIRGGNTEAFF. The CDR3 DNA is TGTGCCAGTAGTATTAGGGGCGGAAACACTGAAGCTTTCTTT.

This chain links TRBV7-2 with TRBJ2-5, with a possible D match to TRBD2 (6 bases). The germline V gene has CDR1 SGHTA and CDR2 FQGNSA. Trimming removed 0 bases at V and 1 base at J, with 15 bases between. The CDR3 length is 17 residues. This chain's CDR3 is CASSLALAGGSQETQYF. In nucleotides, the CDR3 is TGTGCCAGCAGCTTAGCGCTTGCCGGGGGTTCCCAAGAGACCCAGTACTTC.

This chain joins TRBV4-3 and TRBJ2-5; possibly TRBD2 for D (5 bases). The germline CDR1 and CDR2 sequences are LGHNA and YSLEER. This CDR3 region has 14 residues. Trimming took 0 bases from V and 5 from J, leaving 10 bases between them. The CDR3, as DNA: TGCGCCAGCAGCCAAGATTACTCGGGGGAGACCCAGTACTTC. It is translated as CASSQDYSGETQYF.

This chain links TRBV19 with TRBJ2-4; tentative D call: TRBD2 (5 bases). V was trimmed by 3 bases and J by 13 bases, leaving 22 bases between them. CDR3 length equals 15 residues. Germline loops: CDR1 LNHDA, CDR2 SQIVND (reference sequence). As DNA, the CDR3 is TGTGCCAGTAGTATCGATGGCTGGGAATGGAGGCTCCAGTACTTC. This encodes CASSIDGWEWRLQYF.

This rearrangement joins TRBV19 to TRBJ2-1, with TRBD1 identical over 8 bases. The trim removed 5 bases at V and 8 bases at J, leaving 5 bases unmatched. The length of the CDR3 is 13 residues. Germline V gene sequence: CDR1 LNHDA, CDR2 SQIVND (reference sequence). CDR3 loop: CASSGAGGDEQFF. CDR3 coding DNA: TGTGCCAGTAGTGGGGCAGGGGGCGATGAGCAGTTCTTC.

About this clone itself: Germline is not matched at one junction end, which may reflect a read error. The V and J genes are TRBV7-9 and TRBJ1-4; TRBD1 matches at 9 bases. The CDR3 extends over 16 amino acids. Germline assignment: CDR1 SEHNR and CDR2 FQNEAQ (reference sequence). This CDR3 reads CSSSWVSGTGFEVVFF. CDR3 DNA: TGTTCCAGCAGCTGGGTTTCCGGGACAGGGTTTGAGGTGGTGTTTTTT. Looking up the rest from reference TRBV7-9 and TRBJ1-4 gives the full variable domain: DTGVSQNPRHKITKRGQNVTFRCDPISEHNRLYWYRQTLGQGPEFLTYFQNEAQLEKSRLLSDRFSAERPKGSFSTLEIQRTEQGDSAMYLCSSSWVSGTGFEVVFFGSGTQLSVL.

J is TRBJ1-2 and V is TRBV5-1; D may be TRBD1 (6 bases). V lost 3 bases and J 4 bases, leaving 19 bases between the germline ends. The CDR3 is 16 residues long. Per the germline V gene, CDR1 is SGHRS and CDR2 is YFSETQ. In DNA, the CDR3 is TGCGCCAGCAGCTCTACAAACAGGGATTCGAGCTATGGCTACACCTTC. The encoded protein is CASSSTNRDSSYGYTF.

This clone was observed a handful of times. The chain uses TRBV7-9 and TRBJ2-2, with 10 positions matching TRBD1. The length of the CDR3 is 18 residues. The germline CDR1 and CDR2 sequences are SEHNR and FQNEAQ (reference sequence). Trimming at V came to 5 bases and at J to 3 bases, leaving 12 bases not matched to a gene. The CDR3 sequence is CASSPRTPGTGDTGELFF. CDR3 bases: TGTGCCAGCAGCCCAAGGACCCCCGGGACAGGGGACACCGGGGAGCTGTTTTTT.

The chain combines TRBV13 with TRBJ2-2; 7 bases align to TRBD2. V lost 2 bases, J lost 6 bases, and 6 bases stayed unmatched. The CDR3 runs 15 residues. Germline-derived CDR1 and CDR2 are PRHDT and FYEKMQ (reference sequence). In DNA form, the CDR3 reads TGTGCCAGCAGCTTATCCGGGGGGTGGTCCGGGGAGCTGTTTTTT. Residues: CASSLSGGWSGELFF.

This clone was observed a few times. The chain is built from TRBV4-1 and TRBJ1-3; D possibly corresponds to TRBD1 (5 bases). Germline-derived CDR1 and CDR2 are MGHRA and YSYEKL. V lost 0 bases and J 4 bases, leaving 10 bases between the germline ends. This CDR3 region has 15 residues. CDR3 sequence reads: CASSQEAGLGNTIYF. The CDR3 DNA reads TGCGCCAGCAGCCAAGAGGCAGGGCTGGGAAACACCATATATTTT.

V is TRBV10-2 and J is TRBJ2-5; no clear D gene. The CDR3 totals 12 residues. The ends were cut back, 4 bases at V and 2 bases at J, with 5 bases in the middle. Germline V lookup: CDR1 WSHSY, CDR2 SAAADI. Written as DNA, the CDR3 is TGCGCCAGCAGTGGGCCTCAAGAGACCCAGTACTTC. It yields the protein CASSGPQETQYF.

The chain employs TRBV5-8 and TRBJ2-5; 12 bases are a match to TRBD1. CDR1 and CDR2 (germline): SGHTS, YDEGEE. J lost 3 bases, V lost 3 bases, and 3 bases had no gene match. The CDR3 has 15 amino acids. The CDR3 region is CASSSGTGGEETQYF. The CDR3 nucleotides read TGTGCCAGCAGCTCGGGGACAGGGGGCGAAGAGACCCAGTACTTC.

The rearrangement uses TRBV5-1 and TRBJ2-1; TRBD2 matches at 10 bases. This CDR3 region has 14 residues. Germline CDR1 SGHRS, CDR2 YFSETQ. With 3 bases clipped from V and 14 bases from J, the junction kept 11 bases outside the gene matches. CDR3 in DNA: TGCGCCAGCAGCTCCTCCCTAGCGGGGGACCCCAAGTTCTTC. Encoded protein: CASSSSLAGDPKFF.

The V and J genes are TRBV11-3 and TRBJ2-7, with D perhaps matching TRBD1 (5 bases). The V end was cut by 0 bases, the J end by 2 bases, with 8 bases between. Germline CDR1 is SGHNT and CDR2 is YENEEA. There are 14 residues in the CDR3. The CDR3 is CASSLEGRAYEQYF. The CDR3 coding sequence is TGTGCCAGCAGCTTAGAAGGCAGGGCCTACGAGCAGTACTTC.

The chain joins TRBV14 to TRBJ1-1, with D possibly TRBD1 on 6 matching bases. The germline CDR1 and CDR2 sequences are SGHDN and FVKESK. The CDR3 is 15 amino acids. The germline V and J ends were trimmed by 1 base and 7 bases, with 16 bases remaining between them. The CDR3: CASSQVYRDEGEAFF. CDR3 in DNA: TGTGCCAGCAGCCAAGTGTACAGGGATGAGGGTGAAGCTTTCTTT.

This chain links TRBV28 with TRBJ1-4; D is perhaps TRBD1 (5 bases). The CDR3 length is 13 residues. The V end was cut by 2 bases, the J end by 8 bases, with 9 bases between. CDR1 is MDHEN, CDR2 SYDVKM, per germline. The chain's CDR3 is CASSLGHQEKLFF. The CDR3 region has the DNA TGTGCCAGCAGTTTAGGACACCAAGAAAAACTGTTTTTT.

The CDR3 reads CASSIVGDRAEGYTF. The CDR3 DNA reads TGTGCCAGTAGTATAGTCGGAGACAGGGCGGAAGGCTACACCTTC. The V and J genes are TRBV19 and TRBJ1-2; the match to TRBD1 covers 7 bases. The CDR3 covers 15 residues. Trimming took 1 base from V and 8 from J; bases not matched to a gene: 10. From germline, CDR1 is LNHDA and CDR2 SQIVND (reference sequence).

This clone appeared once. CDR3 in DNA: TGTGCCAGCAGCTTCGGGGGGTTGAGCACTGAAGCTTTCTTT. Translated: CASSFGGLSTEAFF. This chain connects TRBV13 to TRBJ1-1; D may be TRBD1 (5 bases). This CDR3 is 14 amino acids long. CDR1 is PRHDT and CDR2 is FYEKMQ in the germline V gene (reference sequence). V dropped 3 bases and J dropped 4 bases, with 12 bases sitting between them.

V is TRBV19 and J is TRBJ2-1; weak D call: TRBD1 (5 bases). The ends were cut back, 0 bases at V and 9 bases at J, with 12 bases in the middle. CDR1 is LNHDA and CDR2 is SQIVND in the germline V gene (reference sequence). The CDR3 runs 14 residues. Here the CDR3 DNA reads TGTGCCAGTAGTATAGATCAGGGCAGGGTTGAGCAGTTCTTC. Encoded protein: CASSIDQGRVEQFF.

The CDR3 region has the DNA TGTGCCAGCAGCACAGGGGGCGCGGAGACCCAGTACTTC. As protein: CASSTGGAETQYF. The chain employs TRBV9 and TRBJ2-5; 9 bases are a match to TRBD1. The CDR3 is 13 residues long. CDR1 is SGDLS and CDR2 is YYNGEE in the germline V gene. J was trimmed by 5 bases and V by 4 bases; bases with no gene match: 3.

A single count supports this clone. This chain links TRBV7-6 with TRBJ1-1; possibly TRBD1 for D (5 bases). Germline CDR1 SGHVS, CDR2 FNYEAQ. V gave up 3 bases and J gave up 1 base, with 18 bases separating them. CDR3 length: 17 residues. The DNA for the CDR3 is TGTGCCAGCAGCTTCCGGCGGGGGTCCAACTCGAACACTGAAGCTTTCTTT. Protein sequence: CASSFRRGSNSNTEAFF.

Points on this clone: A junction boundary mismatches the germline segment, possibly from a read error. This chain connects TRBV4-1 to TRBJ1-1; D ambiguous. The CDR3 runs to 14 residues. Looked up from germline, CDR1 is MGHRA and CDR2 is YSYEKL. The CDR3 here is CASSQMSENTGAFF. The CDR3 DNA reads TGCGCCAGCAGCCAAATGTCGGAGAACACTGGAGCTTTCTTT.

V usage is TRBV7-9 and J usage is TRBJ1-1, with 12 bases matching TRBD1. Germline CDR1 SEHNR, CDR2 FQNEAQ (reference sequence). V trimming: 6 bases; J trimming: 7 bases; junction bases outside the gene matches: 15. The CDR3 is 17 residues long. The CDR3 region has the DNA TGTGCCAGCAGTTTGGCACCGGGACAGGGGGCGGTTAGTGAAGCTTTCTTT. As protein: CASSLAPGQGAVSEAFF.

The rearrangement links TRBV18 to TRBJ1-1; D possibly corresponds to TRBD1 (6 bases). In germline, CDR1 is KGHSH, CDR2 LQKENI. The CDR3 sequence is 12 residues long. Deletions cut 5 bases from V and 4 bases from J, with 8 bases between. The CDR3 nucleotides are TGTGCCAGCTCAGGACAGAGCACTGAAGCTTTCTTT. It encodes CASSGQSTEAFF.

This chain uses TRBV11-3 with TRBJ1-2, with 12 bases lining up with TRBD1. With V trimmed by 5 bases and J by 8 bases, 6 bases remained unmatched. Germline values: CDR1 SGHNT, CDR2 YENEEA. The CDR3 runs 14 residues. The CDR3 nucleotides read TGTGCCAGCAGCCATGGGACAGGGGGCGAAGGCTACACCTTC. This gives the protein CASSHGTGGEGYTF.

This clone has only one observation. This rearrangement joins TRBV30 to TRBJ1-2; possibly TRBD1 for D (6 bases). This CDR3 is built from 14 residues. V was shortened by 4 bases and J by 6 bases, with 18 bases between the two germline ends. Germline V gene data show CDR1 as GTSNPN and CDR2 as SVGIG (reference sequence). CDR3 in DNA: TGTGCCTGGATGCCCCGGACAGAGCGAGATGGCTACACCTTC. Translation gives CAWMPRTERDGYTF.

The chain links TRBV7-6 to TRBJ2-2; the match to TRBD1 covers 11 bases. The junction had 6 bases not matched to a gene; V was cut back by 4 bases and J by 5 bases. This CDR3 has 16 amino acids. Germline CDR1 and CDR2: SGHVS and FNYEAQ. CDR3 DNA: TGTGCCAGCAGCTCTGGGACAGGGGGGGCGACCGGGGAGCTGTTTTTT. This encodes CASSSGTGGATGELFF.

The chain links TRBV5-1 to TRBJ2-7; 9 bases line up with TRBD1. Germline assignment: CDR1 SGHRS and CDR2 YFSETQ. CDR3 size: 15 residues. V lost 4 bases to trimming and J lost 6 bases; unmatched junction nucleotides: 11. Here the CDR3 reads CASSNPTGGGGEQYF. In DNA, the CDR3 is TGCGCCAGCAGCAACCCGACAGGGGGAGGGGGCGAGCAGTACTTC.

Only one count was recorded for this clone. The V call is TRBV28, the J call TRBJ2-1; D gene uncertain. This CDR3 spans 13 amino acids. V lost 3 bases, J lost 7 bases, and 10 bases lay in between. CDR1 and CDR2 from the germline V gene are MDHEN and SYDVKM. The CDR3 bases are TGTGCCAGCAGTTTGCCTGACTTAAATGAGCAGTTCTTC. Translating it yields CASSLPDLNEQFF.